This TCR beta chain was sequenced in a study of T cell repertoires in cytomegalovirus infection. TCRdb re-called the reads through MiXCR, storing one row per CDR3 protein. The data contain roughly 990,000 distinct CDR3 sequences, around 31% of them singletons. The CDR3 consists of 13 residues. Deletions cut 8 bases from V and 4 bases from J, with 14 bases between. Looked up from germline, CDR1 is MNHNS and CDR2 is SASEGT. In its sample, this clonotype was seen a few times. What it binds is not known. This sequence joins TRBV6-1 and TRBJ2-5; D not certain. This TCR was sampled from a human donor in good health (CMV status not recorded). Some clones in this sample may be carry-over from other donors' samples. Sample: cultured CD8+ T cells from PBMCs, taken from culture after CMV antigen stimulation. The CDR3 DNA is TGTGCCAGCGTCAGGTCGTGGGGAGAGACCCAGTACTTC. Translated: CASVRSWGETQYF.